These 14 T cell receptor beta chains were all obtained from the same sample, sequenced in a study of cytomegalovirus exposure and HLA in healthy donors. Researchers ran the PCR with 60 Vbeta and 13 Jbeta primers. Assay: immunoSEQ multiplex PCR; the TCRdb copy retains only in-frame clones and omits some. The table has over 70,000 clones, about 80% seen once. Sequencing was done on a sample of PBMCs. The source is a man in his forties or fifties in good health and CMV-seropositive.

The rearrangement joins TRBV5-1 to TRBJ2-7, with TRBD1 matching 7 bases. The germline gives CDR1 SGHRS, CDR2 YFSETQ. CDR3 length: 15 residues. V dropped 0 bases and J dropped 5; count of bases not matched to a gene: 8. The CDR3 region has the DNA TGCGCCAGCAGCTTGGGCACAGGGGCTGGGAACGAGCAGTACTTC. Protein product: CASSLGTGAGNEQYF. Based on the CDR3 plus reference TRBV5-1 and TRBJ2-7, the full variable domain is KAGVTQTPRYLIKTRGQQVTLSCSPISGHRSVSWYQQTPGQGLQFLFEYFSETQRNKGNFPGRFSGRQFSNSRSEMNVSTLELGDSALYLCASSLGTGAGNEQYFGPGTRLTVT.

The chain is built from TRBV19 and TRBJ2-5; 12 positions match TRBD2. The last part of the DNA fits TRBJ2-7 better; the J call may be wrong. The CDR3 extends over 15 amino acids. Germline V gives CDR1 LNHDA, CDR2 SQIVND (reference sequence). The CDR3 here is CASSRTSGISYEQYF. As DNA, the CDR3 is TGTGCCAGTAGCAGGACTAGCGGGATCTCCTACGAGCAGTACTTC.

V and J are TRBV5-5 and TRBJ1-1; D gene unclear. This CDR3 contains 13 residues. Trimming left V 2 bases short and J 0 bases short, with 5 bases between. Germline V gene sequence: CDR1 SGHKS, CDR2 YYEKEE (reference sequence). CDR3 sequence (DNA): TGTGCCAGCAGCTTTCTCGTGAACACTGAAGCTTTCTTT. Its translation is CASSFLVNTEAFF.

The chain combines TRBV29-1 with TRBJ2-5; no definite D call. Germline V lookup: CDR1 SQVTM, CDR2 ANQGSEA. V was cut by 4 bases and J by 11 bases, with 20 bases left in between. The CDR3 has 13 residues. CDR3 residues: CSVGEAETYEQYF. CDR3 in DNA: TGCAGCGTTGGTGAGGCAGAAACCTATGAGCAGTACTTC. The entire variable domain, with the rest obtained from reference TRBV29-1 and TRBJ2-5, is as follows: SAVISQKPSRDICQRGTSLTIQCQVDSQVTMMFWYRQQPGQSLTLIATANQGSEATYESGFVIDKFPISRPNLTFSTLTVSNMSPEDSSIYLCSVGEAETYEQYFGPGTRLLVL.

This rearrangement joins TRBV5-5 to TRBJ2-3, with D possibly matching TRBD1 (5 bases). The V gene lost 2 bases and the J gene lost 3 bases, with 10 bases spanning the gap. The CDR3 has 14 residues. CDR1 and CDR2 from the germline V gene are SGHKS and YYEKEE (reference sequence). The CDR3 protein is CASSFFQGTDTQYF. The CDR3 DNA follows: TGTGCCAGCAGCTTTTTTCAGGGTACAGATACGCAGTATTTT.

The chain is built from TRBV7-2 and TRBJ2-1; D possibly corresponds to TRBD1 (6 bases). Germline values: CDR1 SGHTA, CDR2 FQGNSA. V lost 5 bases, J lost 6 bases, and 14 bases lay in between. The CDR3 totals 14 residues. The CDR3 coding sequence is TGTGCCAGCAGCCGAAACAGGGTGTCCAATGAGCAGTTCTTC. Its protein is CASSRNRVSNEQFF.

J is TRBJ1-2 and V is TRBV12-1; whether TRBD1, the table's D call, matches the DNA was not checked. TRBV12-1 is tagged as a pseudogene. CDR3 length: 15 amino acids. The CDR3 DNA reads as TGTGCCAGCAGCGAGGATCGACAGGGGGACTATGGCTACACCTTC. Amino acids: CASSEDRQGDYGYTF.

This clone was seen only once. The V call is TRBV27, the J call TRBJ2-3; tentative D call: TRBD2 (6 bases). Deletions cut 1 base from V and 3 bases from J, with 11 bases between. The germline V gene encodes CDR1 MNHEY and CDR2 SMNVEV (reference sequence). This CDR3 contains 15 residues. CDR3 loop: CASSLWGGGTDTQYF. In DNA, the CDR3 is TGTGCCAGCAGTTTATGGGGAGGCGGTACAGATACGCAGTATTTT.

This clone was picked up a small number of times. The junction departs from the called germline gene at one end, perhaps through a read error. The chain uses TRBV7-9 and TRBJ1-1; 7 bases line up with TRBD1. The CDR3 contains 14 residues. The germline CDR1 and CDR2 sequences are SEHNR and FQNEAQ (reference sequence). CDR3 DNA: TGTTCCAGCAGCCTCCGGGACAGCGAACCTGAAGCTTTCTTT. This translates into CSSSLRDSEPEAFF.

V is TRBV5-6 and J is TRBJ1-1; possible D gene TRBD1, 6 bases. Deletions cut 0 bases from V and 0 bases from J, with 6 bases between. The CDR3 is 14 amino acids. Germline-derived CDR1 and CDR2 are SGHDT and YYEEEE. The CDR3 DNA sequence: TGTGCCAGCAGCTTGGACAGGGTGAACACTGAAGCTTTCTTT. It yields the protein CASSLDRVNTEAFF.

V is TRBV5-1 and J is TRBJ2-5, with D maybe TRBD1 (6 bases). Germline CDR1 and CDR2: SGHRS and YFSETQ. The CDR3 spans 16 residues. Between the trimmed V and J ends, which lost 0 bases and 2 bases, there was a span of 14 bases. The CDR3 loop reads CASSLGSRTEQETQYF. The CDR3 bases are TGCGCCAGCAGCTTGGGGTCGAGGACAGAACAAGAGACCCAGTACTTC.

This chain uses TRBV13 with TRBJ2-1, with 8 nucleotides matching TRBD2. Unmatched junction bases numbered 9, after V lost 10 bases and J lost 4 bases. The CDR3 is 14 residues long. CDR1 PRHDT and CDR2 FYEKMQ come from the germline V gene (reference sequence). CDR3 bases: TGTGCCACCTTGAAAGCGGGAGTTTACAATGAGCAGTTCTTC. It translates to CATLKAGVYNEQFF.

This clone turned up a few times. The chain has TRBV6-6 and TRBJ2-3, with unresolved D. Germline CDR1 is MNHNY and CDR2 is SVGAGI (reference sequence). The CDR3 is 16 amino acids. The V end lost 0 bases, the J end lost 1 base, and 11 bases lay between the germline ends. The CDR3 DNA sequence: TGTGCCAGCAGTTACTCATCTAATCAGGGCACAGATACGCAGTATTTT. Translated: CASSYSSNQGTDTQYF.

This chain links TRBV5-6 with TRBJ2-7; the D gene is possibly TRBD2 (6 bases). The CDR3 has 12 residues. Trimming left V 3 bases short and J 4 bases short, with 8 bases between. In germline, CDR1 is SGHDT, CDR2 YYEEEE. CDR3: CASSSLAYEQYF. CDR3 nucleotide sequence: TGTGCCAGCAGCTCACTAGCTTACGAGCAGTACTTC.